This is a list of T cell receptor beta chains from one sample in a study of blood T cell repertoires in COVID-19. Profiling relied on immunoSEQ multiplex PCR, and the TCRdb table lists in-frame clones only, not all of them. The table records about 40,000 clones, 82% of them present only once. The sample was peripheral blood. The receptors here all came from a woman in her 70s with acute or convalescent COVID-19. The CDR3 runs from the conserved cysteine through the conserved F or W. Each record gives: clone size, V gene, CDR3 protein. A clone size is listed for some rows: how often the clone was seen (once, few, many), or a class if it is expanded.

size: .
V: TRBV5-1
CDR3: CASSNRTGGSKNIQYF

size: few
V: TRBV18
CDR3: CASSPLDRADTIYF

size: .
V: TRBV7-9
CDR3: CASSPTTVNDYTF

size: .
V: TRBV5-1
CDR3: CASSLAATGGRETQYF

size: .
V: TRBV7-2
CDR3: CASSPRPGRGNEQFF

size: few
V: TRBV7-8
CDR3: CASSQDRVGEKLFF

size: .
V: TRBV15
CDR3: CATGQGRTNEKLFF

size: .
V: TRBV28
CDR3: CASSLYHGQRTNYGYTF

size: .
V: TRBV21-1
CDR3: CASSEDRLLAKNIQYF

size: .
V: TRBV6-5
CDR3: CASRADVAGTETQYF

size: .
V: TRBV5-1
CDR3: CASSPGTGGEKLFF

size: few
V: TRBV6-5
CDR3: CASRLQGAATGELFF

size: .
V: TRBV5-1
CDR3: CASSNLLRLAGRHEQYF

size: .
V: TRBV7-8
CDR3: CASSLAFAGGPSNEQFF

size: .
V: TRBV4-3
CDR3: CASSQVLEGLPMNTEAFF

size: .
V: TRBV9
CDR3: CASSVVQGHMNTEAFF

size: .
V: TRBV6-2/TRBV6-3
CDR3: CASSPYRVGSGDEQYF

size: .
V: TRBV6-5
CDR3: CASSYNSPGAEQFF

size: once
V: TRBV5-1
CDR3: CASSLLPQVGGRDRAYEQYF

size: .
V: TRBV7-2
CDR3: CASSFGRASEAQYF

size: .
V: TRBV7-9
CDR3: CAIKGLAGGPGEQYF

size: few
V: TRBV18
CDR3: CASSPPIRGKPGEQYF

size: .
V: TRBV5-4
CDR3: CASSLGDSNTIYF

size: .
V: TRBV29-1
CDR3: CSVSTGGSGEAFF

size: .
V: TRBV15
CDR3: CATSRAGTARELFF

size: .
V: TRBV11-3
CDR3: CASKTVGNEQFF

size: .
V: TRBV11-2
CDR3: CASSPGQGVSTDTQYF

size: .
V: TRBV19
CDR3: CASTDPGSEAFF

size: .
V: TRBV18
CDR3: CASSPPAGRGTGELFF

size: .
V: TRBV28
CDR3: CASSKLAGGYEQFF

size: .
V: TRBV5-1
CDR3: CASSKDLAADTQYF

size: .
V: TRBV14
CDR3: CASSWTSGKVGNEQFF

size: .
V: TRBV10-3
CDR3: CAIMPSGGHETQYF

size: .
V: TRBV19
CDR3: CASRGQAFMNTEAFF

size: .
V: TRBV7-9
CDR3: CASSLALAGPGANVLTF

size: once
V: TRBV5-5
CDR3: CASSLGQMYNEQFF

size: .
V: TRBV24-1
CDR3: CATSSRSNTDTQYF

size: .
V: TRBV4-2
CDR3: CASSPANQETQYF

size: once
V: TRBV5-5
CDR3: CASSRQGNYGYTF

size: few
V: TRBV11-3
CDR3: CASSLIGLGETQYF

size: .
V: TRBV6-6
CDR3: CASSPPEYGYTF

size: once
V: TRBV28
CDR3: CASSPLGAGNTEAFF

size: .
V: TRBV12-5
CDR3: CASGYEVDTQYF

size: .
V: TRBV27
CDR3: CASSPIVGRQGQKETQYF

size: .
V: TRBV6-1
CDR3: CASSEGRGGNEQYF

size: .
V: TRBV18
CDR3: CASSPGLGGETQYF

size: .
V: TRBV9
CDR3: CASSVVGGSQETQYF

size: .
V: TRBV12-3/TRBV12-4
CDR3: CASSRESYEQYF

size: .
V: TRBV11-3
CDR3: CASRPRGTSTDTQYF

size: .
V: TRBV18
CDR3: CASSPNGPTTDTQYF

size: .
V: TRBV9
CDR3: CASSGGGPSGNTIYF

size: .
V: TRBV28
CDR3: CATSTGELFF